These 27 T cell receptor beta chains came from one sample sequenced in a study of blood T cell repertoires in COVID-19. Some clones are missing from TCRdb's copy, which holds only in-frame ones; the method was immunoSEQ multiplex PCR. The profile shows roughly 200,000 clones, around 88% of them singletons. Sequenced input: PBMCs or T cells enriched from blood (not recorded which). These TCRs come from a man aged 35 to 55 with acute COVID-19.

This clone has just a few counts. The rearrangement links TRBV7-9 to TRBJ2-3; 7 bases line up with TRBD1. V gave up 5 bases and J gave up 4 bases; unmatched junction bases: 6. The CDR3 contains 14 residues. The germline V gene encodes CDR1 SEHNR and CDR2 FQNEAQ (reference sequence). The CDR3 sequence: CASSQGTDADTQYF. DNA of the CDR3: TGTGCCAGCAGCCAAGGGACAGATGCAGATACGCAGTATTTT.

The chain links TRBV6-5 to TRBJ1-1; 10 bases align to TRBD1. The CDR3 spans 15 residues. Trimming took 5 bases from V and 3 from J; bases not matched to a gene: 6. Germline loops: CDR1 MNHEY, CDR2 SVGAGI. This chain's CDR3 is CASSHPGQGHTEAFF. The CDR3 nucleotides are TGTGCCAGCAGTCACCCGGGACAGGGGCACACTGAAGCTTTCTTT.

The chain employs TRBV9 and TRBJ2-3; maybe TRBD1 (6 bases). Trimming took 0 bases from V and 2 from J, leaving 10 bases between them. This CDR3 has 15 amino acids. Germline V gene sequence: CDR1 SGDLS, CDR2 YYNGEE. CDR3: CASSVVQGPTDTQYF. In nucleotides, the CDR3 is TGTGCCAGCAGCGTAGTACAGGGCCCCACAGATACGCAGTATTTT.

V gene TRBV6-5 combines with J gene TRBJ1-3, with 9 bases lining up with TRBD1. The V gene's germline CDR1 is MNHEY and CDR2 SVGAGI. This CDR3 comprises 14 residues. V gave up 7 bases and J gave up 5 bases; unmatched junction bases: 6. The chain's CDR3 is CASKSGTGRNTIYF. DNA for the CDR3: TGTGCCAGCAAATCCGGGACAGGGAGAAACACCATATATTTT.

In its sample, this clone was seen once. The V gene is TRBV24-1, the J gene TRBJ2-1; the D gene is possibly TRBD2 (5 bases). Germline CDR1 and CDR2: KGHDR and SFDVKD. V shed 8 bases and J shed 8 bases, with 15 bases lying between them. The CDR3 loop spans 13 amino acids. For the CDR3, the DNA is TGTGCCACCAACCCTGTGAGGGTCGATGAGCAGTTCTTC. Translating it yields CATNPVRVDEQFF.

The V call is TRBV19, the J call TRBJ2-5; TRBD1 aligns across 10 bases. With V trimmed by 5 bases and J by 5 bases, 8 bases remained unmatched. The CDR3 runs 15 residues. The germline V gene has CDR1 LNHDA and CDR2 SQIVND (reference sequence). The CDR3 sequence is CASSLRTGGAETQYF. The CDR3 region has the DNA TGTGCCAGTAGTCTCAGGACAGGGGGTGCGGAGACCCAGTACTTC.

The J gene is TRBJ2-6, the V gene TRBV13; 10 nucleotides align to TRBD1. The germline V gene has CDR1 PRHDT and CDR2 FYEKMQ (reference sequence). Germline trimming cut 5 bases from V and 2 bases from J; bases unmatched to any gene: 6. This CDR3 comprises 17 residues. In DNA, the CDR3 is TGTGCCAGCAGCCCGGGGACAGGGGTCCCTGGGGCCAACGTCCTGACTTTC. Residues: CASSPGTGVPGANVLTF.

The chain has TRBV7-3 and TRBJ2-2; TRBD1 is a possible D gene (5 bases). V gave up 4 bases and J gave up 7 bases, with 10 bases separating them. CDR1 and CDR2 (germline): SGHTA, FQGTGA. The CDR3 loop spans 13 amino acids. Here the CDR3 reads CASSSTGDGELFF. The CDR3 coding sequence is TGTGCCAGCAGCTCAACAGGAGACGGGGAGCTGTTTTTT. The full variable domain, in which reference TRBV7-3 and TRBJ2-2 provide the parts outside the CDR3, is GAGVSQTPSNKVTEKGKYVELRCDPISGHTALYWYRQSLGQGPEFLIYFQGTGAADDSGLPNDRFFAVRPEGSVSTLKIQRTERGDSAVYLCASSSTGDGELFFGEGSRLTVL.

The rearrangement links TRBV29-1 to TRBJ2-1; D call uncertain. Trimming removed 4 bases from V and 7 bases from J, with 11 bases in between. Per germline, CDR1 SQVTM and CDR2 ANQGSEA. CDR3 size: 12 residues. CDR3 loop: CSVGPPENEQFF. CDR3 DNA sequence: TGCAGCGTTGGCCCCCCGGAGAATGAGCAGTTCTTC.

V usage is TRBV2 and J usage is TRBJ1-6; no definite D call. This CDR3 is built from 17 residues. From germline, CDR1 is SNHLY and CDR2 FYNNEI. V lost 8 bases, J lost 5 bases, and 22 bases lay in between. CDR3 region: CASRIELPLSDNSPLHF. CDR3 coding DNA: TGTGCCAGCCGAATTGAATTACCTCTCTCGGATAATTCACCCCTCCACTTT. The whole variable domain, filled in from reference TRBV2 and TRBJ1-6, reads EPEVTQTPSHQVTQMGQEVILRCVPISNHLYFYWYRQILGQKVEFLVSFYNNEISEKSEIFDDQFSVERPDGSNFTLKIRSTKLEDSAMYFCASRIELPLSDNSPLHFGNGTRLTVT.

The V call is TRBV15, the J call TRBJ2-4; 8 bases match TRBD1. The junction had 9 bases not matched to a gene; V was cut back by 0 bases and J by 5 bases. The CDR3 spans 17 residues. Germline CDR1 LNHNV, CDR2 YYDKDF (reference sequence). The CDR3 nucleotides are TGTGCCACCAGCAGAGAGAGGGGACAGGAGGGCCAAAACATTCAGTACTTC. Encoded protein: CATSRERGQEGQNIQYF.

This clone was counted once. This chain links TRBV5-1 with TRBJ1-5; no definite D call. The CDR3 is 15 residues long. CDR1 and CDR2 (germline): SGHRS, YFSETQ. The germline V and J ends were trimmed by 0 bases and 1 base, with 8 bases remaining between them. This CDR3 reads CASSLGPGSNQPQHF. The CDR3 DNA follows: TGCGCCAGCAGCTTGGGGCCGGGGAGCAATCAGCCCCAGCATTTT.

This chain connects TRBV28 to TRBJ2-7; a possible D gene is TRBD1 (5 bases). The CDR3 is 16 residues long. Germline loops: CDR1 MDHEN, CDR2 SYDVKM. V was cut by 7 bases and J by 1 base, with 20 bases left in between. CDR3 coding DNA: TGTGCCAGCAAACCGTGGGCAGGGCAAACTTCCTACGAGCAGTACTTC. It is translated as CASKPWAGQTSYEQYF.

The V and J genes are TRBV28 and TRBJ2-7, with D tentatively TRBD1 (6 bases). Germline V lookup: CDR1 MDHEN, CDR2 SYDVKM. V lost 6 bases and J lost 5, with 8 bases in between. This CDR3 comprises 11 residues. In DNA form, the CDR3 reads TGTGCCAGCAGCTACAGGGACGAGCAGTACTTC. It specifies CASSYRDEQYF.

CDR3 nucleotide sequence: TGTGCCAGCAGCTCCCCGGCGGTCCCCGGGGAGCTGTTTTTT. This gives the protein CASSSPAVPGELFF. This chain uses TRBV11-1 with TRBJ2-2; D is ambiguous. CDR1 and CDR2 (germline): SGHAT, FQDESV (reference sequence). Trimming took off 4 bases at V and 6 bases at J, with 12 bases between the two ends. The CDR3 covers 14 residues. Looking up the rest from reference TRBV11-1 and TRBJ2-2 gives the full variable domain: EAEVAQSPRYKITEKSQAVAFWCDPISGHATLYWYRQILGQGPELLVQFQDESVVDDSQLPKDRFSAERLKGVDSTLKIQPAELGDSAMYLCASSSPAVPGELFFGEGSRLTVL.

The chain recombines TRBV6-5 with TRBJ2-1, with TRBD2 identical over 7 bases. CDR3 length: 15 amino acids. Germline CDR1 MNHEY, CDR2 SVGAGI. The V segment lost 2 bases and the J segment 4 bases; nucleotides outside the gene matches: 5. CDR3 bases: TGTGCCAGCAGTTACGGCGGGAGTAGGTACAATGAGCAGTTCTTC. Protein: CASSYGGSRYNEQFF.

This clone was seen a few times. The V and J genes are TRBV12-3 or TRBV12-4 and TRBJ1-5; D call uncertain. Between the trimmed V and J ends, which lost 5 bases and 6 bases, there was a span of 8 bases. The CDR3 runs to 12 residues. The chain's CDR3 is CASSPPRQPQHF. The CDR3 nucleotides read TGTGCCAGCAGTCCCCCCCGTCAGCCCCAGCATTTT.

The chain has TRBV7-9 and TRBJ1-1, with D possibly TRBD1 on 6 matching bases. Germline lookup yields CDR1 SEHNR and CDR2 FQNEAQ (reference sequence). The V end lost 6 bases, the J end lost 0 bases, and 14 bases lay between the germline ends. The CDR3 is 15 residues long. CDR3 in DNA: TGTGCCAGCAGTCCTCGCGGACAGATGAACACTGAAGCTTTCTTT. Its protein is CASSPRGQMNTEAFF.

V and J are TRBV19 and TRBJ2-2; D may be TRBD2 (5 bases). V lost 1 base to trimming and J lost 8 bases, with 17 bases between them. This CDR3 spans 16 amino acids. Germline assignment: CDR1 LNHDA and CDR2 SQIVND (reference sequence). This CDR3 reads CASSIGAFLAGGELFF. DNA of the CDR3: TGTGCCAGTAGTATAGGAGCGTTCCTAGCCGGGGGGGAGCTGTTTTTT.

The chain links TRBV7-8 to TRBJ2-7; TRBD2 aligns across 11 bases. CDR3 length equals 15 residues. J lost 2 bases, V lost 2 bases, and 2 bases had no gene match. CDR1 and CDR2 from the germline V gene are SGHVS and FQNEAQ. CDR3 coding DNA: TGTGCCAGCAGCTTAAGACTAGCGGGGCCCTACGAGCAGTACTTC. It specifies CASSLRLAGPYEQYF.

There are a few counts of this clone. The chain links TRBV29-1 to TRBJ1-4, with unresolved D. Trimming removed 6 bases from V and 8 bases from J, with 19 bases in between. Per the germline V gene, CDR1 is SQVTM and CDR2 is ANQGSEA. The CDR3 has 14 amino acids. The chain's CDR3 is CSVVLGGSAEKLFF. The CDR3 region has the DNA TGCAGCGTAGTTCTCGGAGGGTCGGCCGAAAAACTGTTTTTT. Full variable domain (remainder filled in from reference TRBV29-1 and TRBJ1-4): SAVISQKPSRDICQRGTSLTIQCQVDSQVTMMFWYRQQPGQSLTLIATANQGSEATYESGFVIDKFPISRPNLTFSTLTVSNMSPEDSSIYLCSVVLGGSAEKLFFGSGTQLSVL.

The CDR3 sequence: CASSQGAQYF. In DNA form, the CDR3 reads TGTGCCAGCAGCCAAGGGGCCCAGTACTTC. This chain connects TRBV6-6 to TRBJ2-5; the D gene is possibly TRBD1 (5 bases). CDR3 length: 10 residues. Germline CDR1 reads MNHNY; CDR2 reads SVGAGI (reference sequence). Trimming stripped 6 bases from V and 9 bases from J, with 8 bases between.

This chain connects TRBV5-1 to TRBJ1-2; D gene unclear. V lost 0 bases to trimming and J lost 8 bases, with 14 bases between them. CDR3 length: 14 amino acids. The germline V gene has CDR1 SGHRS and CDR2 YFSETQ. CDR3 amino acids: CASSLAALGSGYTF. In nucleotides, the CDR3 is TGCGCCAGCAGCTTGGCGGCTTTGGGGAGCGGCTACACCTTC.

V usage is TRBV19 and J usage is TRBJ1-5; possibly TRBD1 for D (6 bases). The V end lost 3 bases, the J end lost 4 bases, and 13 bases lay between the germline ends. The length of the CDR3 is 15 residues. CDR1 is LNHDA and CDR2 is SQIVND in the germline V gene (reference sequence). The CDR3, as DNA: TGTGCCAGTAGTATGTTGCTCGGACAGAATCAGCCCCAGCATTTT. Translated, it gives CASSMLLGQNQPQHF.

The chain carries TRBV29-1 and TRBJ2-5; 11 nucleotides align to TRBD2. The CDR3 consists of 15 residues. Germline V gene sequence: CDR1 SQVTM, CDR2 ANQGSEA. With V trimmed by 3 bases and J by 6 bases, 9 bases remained unmatched. As DNA, the CDR3 is TGCAGCGTTGACAGGGGACTAGCGGCCCAGAAGACCCAGTACTTC. It is translated as CSVDRGLAAQKTQYF.

CDR3 sequence reads: CASSPEGSNQPQHF. The CDR3 region has the DNA TGTGCCAGCTCACCAGAGGGTAGCAATCAGCCCCAGCATTTT. The rearrangement links TRBV18 to TRBJ1-5; D unresolved. CDR3 length: 14 amino acids. V lost 2 bases and J lost 0, with 5 bases in between. Germline CDR1 reads KGHSH; CDR2 reads LQKENI.

This sequence joins TRBV19 and TRBJ1-2, with no clear D. Germline V lookup: CDR1 LNHDA, CDR2 SQIVND (reference sequence). Trimming pared 3 bases from V and 7 bases from J, leaving 9 bases between. CDR3 size: 12 residues. The CDR3 DNA follows: TGTGCCAGTAGTATGGACTACCGTGGCTACACCTTC. It codes for CASSMDYRGYTF.